This T cell receptor beta chain is drawn from a study of blood T cell repertoires in COVID-19 (dated by TCRdb to the early 2020s). Regarding the study in general: Samples covering the acute and convalescent phases of COVID-19 were provided by collaborators in the United States, Italy and Spain. The material from the prospective study consisted of cDNA or gDNA derived from T cells, B-cell-depleted T cells, or PBMCs. The dataset comprised deeply sampled blood TCRbeta repertoires from subjects exposed to, actively infected with, or recovered from COVID-19. The repertoires were released in a freely available public database meant as a resource for research on the immune response to SARS-CoV-2. The samples were drawn from two sources: the first 160 participants of the ongoing ImmuneRACE study, and 950 to 1,500 subjects contributed by 6 global collaborators. A de-identified subject ID, COVID-19 status, age in years and sex were almost always included in the sample metadata. Where available, HLA class I and class II types were obtained from metadata supplied by the sample provider rather than from assay-based typing.

What the work shows at the level of the full study, not this receptor alone: Clinical and demographic metadata were provided uncurated, with the amount varying by source and participant.

CDR1 and CDR2, looked up from the germline V gene, are MDHEN and SYDVKM. CDR3 length: 16 amino acids, cysteine to phenylalanine. Only CDR3 DNA remains: 48 bases, in frame from the first base. Germline trimming amounts to 5 bases on V and 8 bases on J, with 10 as the count of junction bases outside the gene matches. TCRbeta CDR3 regions were amplified from genomic DNA using the immunoSEQ Assay, a bias-controlled multiplex PCR. Regarding the original processing steps: The number of nucleated cells in each sample was estimated from the amplification of reference gene primers within the assay. Sequence reads were collapsed and filtered to measure the absolute abundance of every unique TCRbeta CDR3 rearrangement. Productive Simpson clonality was computed per sample as the square root of Simpson's diversity index over productive rearrangements. TCRdb carries this immuneACCESS record with in-frame sequences only. Its versions omit some clonotypes, under half of them owing to an unresolved V gene in the studies checked, with the rest unexplained. The DNA was the basis for D and trimming; V, J and clone size are from that table. The sample data list 270,000 or so clones, and approximately 82% of these were observed just once. The ten top clones hold roughly 3.1% of the sample.

Of note for this clone: Its antigen has not been determined. No base qualities exist here, and no much larger clone lies one base off it.

The collaborating institutions used their own protocols to collect whole blood in K2EDTA tubes. For TCRbeta analysis, collaborators shipped samples as frozen whole blood, isolated PBMCs, or DNA extracted from either of those sample types. Sequencing was carried out using peripheral blood. The chain uses TRBV28 and TRBJ2-1, and TRBD1 aligns with 12 junction nucleotides. This clonotype was obtained from a woman aged 18-29 years with acute or convalescent COVID-19. Here is the DNA: TGTGCCAGCAGTCGATCCGGGACAGGGGGCTTGGATGAGCAGTTCTTC. It translates as CASSRSGTGGLDEQFF.